The entry below gives a single TCR beta chain sequence along with its context. The data were obtained in a study of T cells after yellow fever vaccination. This CDR3 comprises 14 residues. Trimming cost V 1 base and J 4 bases, with 10 bases left between them. Germline V gives CDR1 MNHNS, CDR2 SASEGT. UMIs and a universal primer site were added when TCR cDNA was made by 5'RACE template switching. Each CDR3 protein is one row after TCRdb ran MiXCR on the 5' RACE reads. The sample includes 350,000 or so distinct CDR3 sequences, less than 9.5% of them seen just once. The receptor's source is a man between 18 and 35 years old who received the YFV17D yellow fever vaccine. The chain links TRBV6-1 to TRBJ1-1, with D possibly TRBD1 on 5 matching bases. The sequenced sample was PBMCs, obtained around 45 days after the first yellow fever vaccination. The CDR3 sequence: CASSEGRVGTEAFF. CDR3 nucleotides: TGTGCCAGCAGTGAAGGCAGGGTGGGCACTGAAGCTTTCTTT.